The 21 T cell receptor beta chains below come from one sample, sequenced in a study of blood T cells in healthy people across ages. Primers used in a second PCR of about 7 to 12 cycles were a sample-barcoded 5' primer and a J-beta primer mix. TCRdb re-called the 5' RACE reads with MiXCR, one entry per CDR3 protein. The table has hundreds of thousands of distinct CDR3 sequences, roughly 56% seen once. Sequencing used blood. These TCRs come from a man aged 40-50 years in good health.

The CDR3 nucleotides read TGTGCCAGCAGGGCCGGACAGGGAAGGGAAAAACTGTTTTTT. This translates into CASRAGQGREKLFF. The V gene is TRBV27, the J gene TRBJ1-4, with 8 bases aligning to TRBD1. Germline CDR1 reads MNHEY; CDR2 reads SMNVEV (reference sequence). The CDR3 has 14 amino acids. J was trimmed by 8 bases and V by 6 bases; bases with no gene match: 8.

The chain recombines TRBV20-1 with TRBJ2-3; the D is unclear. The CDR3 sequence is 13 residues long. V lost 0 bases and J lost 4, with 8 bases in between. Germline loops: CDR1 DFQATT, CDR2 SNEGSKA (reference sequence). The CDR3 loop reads CSARESVADTQYF. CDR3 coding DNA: TGCAGTGCTAGAGAAAGTGTGGCAGATACGCAGTATTTT.

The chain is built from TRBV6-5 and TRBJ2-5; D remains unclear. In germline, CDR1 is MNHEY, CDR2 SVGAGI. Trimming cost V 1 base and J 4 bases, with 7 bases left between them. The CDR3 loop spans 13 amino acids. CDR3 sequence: CASSYLSRETQYF. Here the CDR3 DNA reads TGTGCCAGCAGTTACTTATCTCGAGAGACCCAGTACTTC.

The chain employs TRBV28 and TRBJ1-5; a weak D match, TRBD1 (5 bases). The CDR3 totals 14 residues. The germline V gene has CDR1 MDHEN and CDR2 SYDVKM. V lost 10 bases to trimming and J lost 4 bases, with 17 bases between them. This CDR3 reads CAITGGPHNQPQHF. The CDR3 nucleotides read TGTGCCATCACGGGGGGACCGCATAATCAGCCCCAGCATTTT.

As DNA, the CDR3 is TGCGCCAGCAGATCAGGGAGTGATGCGAGGGAGCAGTACTTC. It translates to CASRSGSDAREQYF. The chain couples TRBV5-1 to TRBJ2-4; D possibly matches TRBD1 or TRBD2 (5 bases each). Germline V CDR1 and CDR2: SGHRS, YFSETQ. This CDR3 comprises 14 residues. V shed 5 bases and J shed 13 bases, with 22 bases lying between them.

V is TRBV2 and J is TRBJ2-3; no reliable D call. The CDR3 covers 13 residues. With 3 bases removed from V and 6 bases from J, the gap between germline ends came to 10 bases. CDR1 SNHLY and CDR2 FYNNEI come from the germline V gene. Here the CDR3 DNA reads TGTGCCAGCAGTGATGGCCCTCGGGATACGCAGTATTTT. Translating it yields CASSDGPRDTQYF.

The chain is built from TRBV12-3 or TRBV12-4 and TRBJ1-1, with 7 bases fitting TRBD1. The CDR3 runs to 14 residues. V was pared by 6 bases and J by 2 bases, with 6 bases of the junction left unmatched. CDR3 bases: TGTGCCAGCAGCGGGGACAGACTAAACACTGAAGCTTTCTTT. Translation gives CASSGDRLNTEAFF.

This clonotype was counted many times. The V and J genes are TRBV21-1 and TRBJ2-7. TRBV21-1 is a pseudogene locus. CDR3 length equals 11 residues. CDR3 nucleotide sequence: TGTGCCAGCAGCCAAAGGGGTGTGCAGTACTTC. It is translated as CASSQRGVQYF.

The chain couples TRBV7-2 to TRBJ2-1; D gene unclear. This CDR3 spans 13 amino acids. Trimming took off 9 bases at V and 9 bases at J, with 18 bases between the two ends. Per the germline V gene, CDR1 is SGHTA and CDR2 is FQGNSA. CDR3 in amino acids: CARDSTGIGEQFF. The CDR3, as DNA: TGTGCCAGAGATTCGACTGGCATCGGTGAGCAGTTCTTC. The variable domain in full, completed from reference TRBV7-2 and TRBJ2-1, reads GAGVSQSPSNKVTEKGKDVELRCDPISGHTALYWYRQSLGQGLEFLIYFQGNSAPDKSGLPSDRFSAERTGGSVSTLTIQRTQQEDSAVYLCARDSTGIGEQFFGPGTRLTVL.

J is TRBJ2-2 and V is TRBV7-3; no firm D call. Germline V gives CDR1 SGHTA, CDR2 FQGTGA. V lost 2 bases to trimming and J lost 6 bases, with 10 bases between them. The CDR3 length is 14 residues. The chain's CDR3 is CASSLEPRSGELFF. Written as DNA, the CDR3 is TGTGCCAGCAGCTTAGAACCACGGTCCGGGGAGCTGTTTTTT. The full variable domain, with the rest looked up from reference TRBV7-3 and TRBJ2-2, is GAGVSQTPSNKVTEKGKYVELRCDPISGHTALYWYRQSLGQGPEFLIYFQGTGAADDSGLPNDRFFAVRPEGSVSTLKIQRTERGDSAVYLCASSLEPRSGELFFGEGSRLTVL.

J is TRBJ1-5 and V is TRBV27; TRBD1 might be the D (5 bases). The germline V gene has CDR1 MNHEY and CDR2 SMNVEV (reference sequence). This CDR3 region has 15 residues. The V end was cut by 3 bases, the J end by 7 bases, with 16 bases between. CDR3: CASSFLSQGGQPQHF. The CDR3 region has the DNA TGTGCCAGCAGTTTTTTATCTCAGGGCGGCCAGCCCCAGCATTTT.

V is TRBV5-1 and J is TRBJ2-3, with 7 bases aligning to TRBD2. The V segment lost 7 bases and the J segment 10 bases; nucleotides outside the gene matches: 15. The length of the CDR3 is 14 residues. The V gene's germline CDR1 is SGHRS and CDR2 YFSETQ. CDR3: CASGPGEGIYAQYF. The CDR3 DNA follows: TGCGCCAGCGGCCCGGGGGAGGGTATATACGCGCAGTATTTT.

The CDR3 protein is CSADPGQGHYGYTF. The DNA for the CDR3 is TGCAGTGCTGACCCCGGACAGGGTCACTATGGCTACACCTTC. The chain is built from TRBV20-1 and TRBJ1-2; 8 bases line up with TRBD1. Germline trimming cut 5 bases from V and 3 bases from J; bases unmatched to any gene: 8. This CDR3 has 14 residues. Germline CDR1 and CDR2: DFQATT and SNEGSKA (reference sequence).

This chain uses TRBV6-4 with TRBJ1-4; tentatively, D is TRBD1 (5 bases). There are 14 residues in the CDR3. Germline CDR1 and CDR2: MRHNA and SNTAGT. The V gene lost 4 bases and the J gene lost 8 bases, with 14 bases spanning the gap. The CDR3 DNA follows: TGTGCCAGCAGTGCGGGAACGGGACGGGAAAAACTGTTTTTT. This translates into CASSAGTGREKLFF.

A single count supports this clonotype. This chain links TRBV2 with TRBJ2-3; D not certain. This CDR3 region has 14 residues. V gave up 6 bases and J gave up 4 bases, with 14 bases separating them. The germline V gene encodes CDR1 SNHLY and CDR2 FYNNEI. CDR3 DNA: TGTGCCAGCAGAGACTTCGATGTTGCAGATACGCAGTATTTT. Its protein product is CASRDFDVADTQYF.

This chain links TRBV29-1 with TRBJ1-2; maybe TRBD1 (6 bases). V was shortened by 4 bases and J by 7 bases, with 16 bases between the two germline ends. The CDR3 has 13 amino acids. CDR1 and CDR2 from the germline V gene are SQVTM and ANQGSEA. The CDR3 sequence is CSVGERGDGGYTF. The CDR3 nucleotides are TGCAGCGTTGGGGAAAGGGGGGATGGTGGCTACACCTTC.

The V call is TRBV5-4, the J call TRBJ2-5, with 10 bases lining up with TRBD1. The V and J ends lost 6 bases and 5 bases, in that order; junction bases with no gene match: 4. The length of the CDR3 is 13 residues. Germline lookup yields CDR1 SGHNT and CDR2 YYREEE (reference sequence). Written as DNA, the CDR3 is TGTGCCAGCACCGACAGGGGGCGGGAGACCCAGTACTTC. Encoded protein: CASTDRGRETQYF.

The CDR3 region has the DNA TGTGCCAGCAGTCTCGATAGCGGGTGGCGGGACAATGAGCAGTTCTTC. Translation: CASSLDSGWRDNEQFF. The rearrangement uses TRBV28 and TRBJ2-1; TRBD2 aligns across 7 bases. CDR1 and CDR2 (germline): MDHEN, SYDVKM. The CDR3 runs 16 residues. The J segment lost 5 bases and the V segment lost 5 bases, leaving 12 bases of the junction unmatched.

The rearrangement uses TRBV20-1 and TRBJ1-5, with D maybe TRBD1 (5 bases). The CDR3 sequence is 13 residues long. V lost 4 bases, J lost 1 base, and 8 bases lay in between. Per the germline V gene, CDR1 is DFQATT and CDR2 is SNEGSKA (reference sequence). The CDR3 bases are TGCAGTGCTATGGACACGAGCAATCAGCCCCAGCATTTT. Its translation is CSAMDTSNQPQHF.

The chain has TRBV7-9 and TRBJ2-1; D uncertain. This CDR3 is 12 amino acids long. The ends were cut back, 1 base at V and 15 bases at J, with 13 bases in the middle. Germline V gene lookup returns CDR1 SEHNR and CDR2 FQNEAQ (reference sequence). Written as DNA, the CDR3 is TGTGCCAGCAGCTTAGTCTCAGCCCCTATGTTCTTC. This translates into CASSLVSAPMFF. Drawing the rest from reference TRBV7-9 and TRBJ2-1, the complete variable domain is DTGVSQNPRHKITKRGQNVTFRCDPISEHNRLYWYRQTLGQGPEFLTYFQNEAQLEKSRLLSDRFSAERPKGSFSTLEIQRTEQGDSAMYLCASSLVSAPMFFGPGTRLTVL.

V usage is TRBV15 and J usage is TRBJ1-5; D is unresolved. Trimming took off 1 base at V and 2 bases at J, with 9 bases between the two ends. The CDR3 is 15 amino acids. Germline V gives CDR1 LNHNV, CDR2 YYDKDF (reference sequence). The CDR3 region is CATSRVGPRNQPQHF. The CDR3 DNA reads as TGTGCCACCAGCAGAGTGGGCCCCCGCAATCAGCCCCAGCATTTT.